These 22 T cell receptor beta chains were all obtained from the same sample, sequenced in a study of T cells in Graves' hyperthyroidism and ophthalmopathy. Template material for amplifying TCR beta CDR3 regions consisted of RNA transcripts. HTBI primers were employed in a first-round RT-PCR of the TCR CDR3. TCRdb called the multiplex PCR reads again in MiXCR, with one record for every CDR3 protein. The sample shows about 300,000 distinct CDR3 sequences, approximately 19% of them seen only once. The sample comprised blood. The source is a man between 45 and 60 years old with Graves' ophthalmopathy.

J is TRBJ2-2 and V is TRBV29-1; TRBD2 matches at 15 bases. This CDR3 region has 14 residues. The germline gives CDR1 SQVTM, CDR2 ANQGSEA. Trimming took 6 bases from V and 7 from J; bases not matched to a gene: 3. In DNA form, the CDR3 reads TGCAGCGTGGGACTAGCGGGAGGTCTCGGGGAGCTGTTTTTT. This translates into CSVGLAGGLGELFF.

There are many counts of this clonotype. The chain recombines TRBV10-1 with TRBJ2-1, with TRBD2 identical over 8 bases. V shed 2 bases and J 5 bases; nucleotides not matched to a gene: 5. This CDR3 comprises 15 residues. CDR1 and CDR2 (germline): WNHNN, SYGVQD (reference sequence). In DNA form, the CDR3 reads TGCGCCAGCAGTGAGCGGGAGGGCCTCGACAATGAGCAGTTCTTC. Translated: CASSEREGLDNEQFF.

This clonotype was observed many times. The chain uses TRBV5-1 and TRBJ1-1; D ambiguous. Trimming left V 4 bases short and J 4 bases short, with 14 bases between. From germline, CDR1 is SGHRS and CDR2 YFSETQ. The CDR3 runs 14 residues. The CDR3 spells CASSLDVLGTEAFF. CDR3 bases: TGCGCCAGCAGCCTTGACGTGCTGGGCACTGAAGCTTTCTTT.

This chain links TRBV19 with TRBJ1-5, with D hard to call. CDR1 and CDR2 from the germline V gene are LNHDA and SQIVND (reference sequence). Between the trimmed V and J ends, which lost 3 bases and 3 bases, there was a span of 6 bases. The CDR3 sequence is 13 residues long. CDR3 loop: CASSIGFNQPQHF. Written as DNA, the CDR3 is TGTGCCAGTAGTATCGGGTTCAATCAGCCCCAGCATTTT. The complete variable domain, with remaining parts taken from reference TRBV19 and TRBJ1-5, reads DGGITQSPKYLFRKEGQNVTLSCEQNLNHDAMYWYRQDPGQGLRLIYYSQIVNDFQKGDIAEGYSVSREKKESFPLTVTSAQKNPTAFYLCASSIGFNQPQHFGDGTRLSIL.

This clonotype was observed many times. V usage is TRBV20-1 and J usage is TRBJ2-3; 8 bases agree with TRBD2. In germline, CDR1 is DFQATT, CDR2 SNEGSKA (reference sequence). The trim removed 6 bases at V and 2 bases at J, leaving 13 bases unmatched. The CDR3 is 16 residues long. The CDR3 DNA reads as TGCAGTGCCCCCCCTAGCGGGCGGGCTTACACAGATACGCAGTATTTT. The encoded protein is CSAPPSGRAYTDTQYF.

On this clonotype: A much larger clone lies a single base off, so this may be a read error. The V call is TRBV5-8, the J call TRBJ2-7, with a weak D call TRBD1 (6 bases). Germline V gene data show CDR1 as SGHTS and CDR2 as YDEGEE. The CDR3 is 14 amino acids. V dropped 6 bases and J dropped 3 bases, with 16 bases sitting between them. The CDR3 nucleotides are TGTGCCAGCAACCCGGGACACCTTAACTACGAGCAGTACTTC. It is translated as CASNPGHLNYEQYF.

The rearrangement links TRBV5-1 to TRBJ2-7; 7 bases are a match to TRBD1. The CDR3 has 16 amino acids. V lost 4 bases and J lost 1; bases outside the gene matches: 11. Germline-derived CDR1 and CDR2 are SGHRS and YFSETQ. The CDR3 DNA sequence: TGCGCCAGCAGCCCTGTACCCATGACAGGGTCCTACGAGCAGTACTTC. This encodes CASSPVPMTGSYEQYF. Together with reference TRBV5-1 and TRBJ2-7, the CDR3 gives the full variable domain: KAGVTQTPRYLIKTRGQQVTLSCSPISGHRSVSWYQQTPGQGLQFLFEYFSETQRNKGNFPGRFSGRQFSNSRSEMNVSTLELGDSALYLCASSPVPMTGSYEQYFGPGTRLTVT.

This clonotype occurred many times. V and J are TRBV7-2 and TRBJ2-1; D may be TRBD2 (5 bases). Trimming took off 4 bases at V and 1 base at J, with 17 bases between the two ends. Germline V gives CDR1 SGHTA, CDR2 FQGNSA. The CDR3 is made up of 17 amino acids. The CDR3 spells CASSSVVVAWSYNEQFF. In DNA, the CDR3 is TGTGCCAGCAGCTCAGTAGTAGTAGCGTGGTCCTACAATGAGCAGTTCTTC.

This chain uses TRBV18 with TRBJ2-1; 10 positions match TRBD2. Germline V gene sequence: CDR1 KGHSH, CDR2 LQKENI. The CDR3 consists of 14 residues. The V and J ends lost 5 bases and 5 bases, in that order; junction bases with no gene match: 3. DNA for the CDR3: TGTGCCAGCTCAAAAGGACTAGCGGACAATGAGCAGTTCTTC. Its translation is CASSKGLADNEQFF.

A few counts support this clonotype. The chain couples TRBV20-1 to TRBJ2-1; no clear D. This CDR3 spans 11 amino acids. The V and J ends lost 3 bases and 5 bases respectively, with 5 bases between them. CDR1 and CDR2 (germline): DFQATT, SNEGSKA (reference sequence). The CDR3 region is CSASRDNEQFF. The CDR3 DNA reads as TGCAGTGCTAGTAGGGACAATGAGCAGTTCTTC.

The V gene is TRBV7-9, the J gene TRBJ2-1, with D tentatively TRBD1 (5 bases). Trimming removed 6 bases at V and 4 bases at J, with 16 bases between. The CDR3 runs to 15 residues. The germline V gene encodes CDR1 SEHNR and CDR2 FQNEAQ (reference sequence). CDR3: CASSYDRTPYNEQFF. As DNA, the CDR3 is TGTGCCAGCAGTTACGATCGGACACCTTACAATGAGCAGTTCTTC.

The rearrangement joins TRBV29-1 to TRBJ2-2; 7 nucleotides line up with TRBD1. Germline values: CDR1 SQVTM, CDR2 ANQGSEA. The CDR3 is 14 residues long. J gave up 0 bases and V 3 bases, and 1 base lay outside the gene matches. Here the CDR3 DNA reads TGCAGCGTTGAGGGGACAGCGAACACCGGGGAGCTGTTTTTT. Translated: CSVEGTANTGELFF.

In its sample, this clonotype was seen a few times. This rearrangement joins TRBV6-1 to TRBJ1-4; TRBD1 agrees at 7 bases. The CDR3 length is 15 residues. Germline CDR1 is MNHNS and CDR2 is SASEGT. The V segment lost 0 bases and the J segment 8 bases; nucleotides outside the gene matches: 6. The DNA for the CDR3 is TGTGCCAGCAGTGAAGCGGGCAGGGGGTTAGAAAAACTGTTTTTT. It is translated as CASSEAGRGLEKLFF.

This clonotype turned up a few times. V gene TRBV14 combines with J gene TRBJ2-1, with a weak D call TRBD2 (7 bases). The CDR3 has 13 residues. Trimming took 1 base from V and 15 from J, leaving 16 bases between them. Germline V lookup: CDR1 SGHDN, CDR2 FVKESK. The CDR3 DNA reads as TGTGCCAGCAGCCAAGGGGGGGGCCTTTTCCGGTTCTTC. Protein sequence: CASSQGGGLFRFF.

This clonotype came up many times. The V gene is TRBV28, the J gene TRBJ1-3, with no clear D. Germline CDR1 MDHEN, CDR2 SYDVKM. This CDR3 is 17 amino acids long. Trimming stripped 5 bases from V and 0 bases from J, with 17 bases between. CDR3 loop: CASSPTAPDSSGNTIYF. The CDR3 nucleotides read TGTGCCAGCAGTCCCACCGCCCCGGATTCCTCTGGAAACACCATATATTTT.

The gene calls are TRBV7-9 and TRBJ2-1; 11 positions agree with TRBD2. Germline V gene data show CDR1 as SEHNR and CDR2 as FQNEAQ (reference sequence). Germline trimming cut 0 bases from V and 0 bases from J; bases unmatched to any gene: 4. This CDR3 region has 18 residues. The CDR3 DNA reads TGTGCCAGCAGCTTAGCGATTAGCGGGAGGGCCTCCTACAATGAGCAGTTCTTC. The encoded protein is CASSLAISGRASYNEQFF.

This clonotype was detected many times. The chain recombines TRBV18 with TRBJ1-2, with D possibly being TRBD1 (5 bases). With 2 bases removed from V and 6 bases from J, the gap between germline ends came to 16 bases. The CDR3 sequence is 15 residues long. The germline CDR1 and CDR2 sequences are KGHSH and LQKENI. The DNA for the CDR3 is TGTGCCAGCTCACCATCTGAAGGGGCCCTCAATGGCTACACCTTC. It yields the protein CASSPSEGALNGYTF.

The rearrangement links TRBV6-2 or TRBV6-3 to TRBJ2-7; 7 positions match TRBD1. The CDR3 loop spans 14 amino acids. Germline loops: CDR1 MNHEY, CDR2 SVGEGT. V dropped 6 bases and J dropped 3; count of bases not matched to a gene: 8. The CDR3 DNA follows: TGTGCCAGCAGGGGGGACAGTTCCTTCTACGAGCAGTACTTC. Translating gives CASRGDSSFYEQYF.

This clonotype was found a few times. CDR3 sequence: CASSVGTETDTQYF. The CDR3 DNA reads as TGTGCCAGCAGCGTCGGGACCGAAACAGATACGCAGTATTTT. The V call is TRBV7-2, the J call TRBJ2-3; D may be TRBD1 or TRBD2 (5 bases each). The CDR3 sequence is 14 residues long. Germline-derived CDR1 and CDR2 are SGHTA and FQGNSA. V was clipped by 5 bases and J by 3 bases, with 12 bases between them.

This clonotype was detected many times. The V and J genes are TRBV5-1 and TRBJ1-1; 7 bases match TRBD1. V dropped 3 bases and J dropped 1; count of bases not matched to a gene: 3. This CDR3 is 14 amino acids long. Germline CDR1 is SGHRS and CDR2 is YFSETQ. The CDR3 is CASSSRGGNTEAFF. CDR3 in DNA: TGCGCCAGCAGCTCCAGGGGGGGGAACACTGAAGCTTTCTTT.

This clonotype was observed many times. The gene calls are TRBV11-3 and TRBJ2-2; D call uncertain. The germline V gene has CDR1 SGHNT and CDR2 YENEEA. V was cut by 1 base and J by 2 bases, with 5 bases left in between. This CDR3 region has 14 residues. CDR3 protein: CASSLGYNTGELFF. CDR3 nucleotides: TGTGCCAGCAGCTTAGGCTACAACACCGGGGAGCTGTTTTTT. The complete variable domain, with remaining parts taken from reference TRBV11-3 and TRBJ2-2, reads EAGVVQSPRYKIIEKKQPVAFWCNPISGHNTLYWYLQNLGQGPELLIRYENEEAVDDSQLPKDRFSAERLKGVDSTLKIQPAELGDSAVYLCASSLGYNTGELFFGEGSRLTVL.

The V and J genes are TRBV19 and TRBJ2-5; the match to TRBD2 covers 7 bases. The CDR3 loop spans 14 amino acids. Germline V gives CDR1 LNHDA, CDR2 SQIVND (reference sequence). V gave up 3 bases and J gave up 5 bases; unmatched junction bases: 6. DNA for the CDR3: TGTGCCAGTAGTATCGGGTTGGGAGGGGAGACCCAGTACTTC. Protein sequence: CASSIGLGGETQYF.